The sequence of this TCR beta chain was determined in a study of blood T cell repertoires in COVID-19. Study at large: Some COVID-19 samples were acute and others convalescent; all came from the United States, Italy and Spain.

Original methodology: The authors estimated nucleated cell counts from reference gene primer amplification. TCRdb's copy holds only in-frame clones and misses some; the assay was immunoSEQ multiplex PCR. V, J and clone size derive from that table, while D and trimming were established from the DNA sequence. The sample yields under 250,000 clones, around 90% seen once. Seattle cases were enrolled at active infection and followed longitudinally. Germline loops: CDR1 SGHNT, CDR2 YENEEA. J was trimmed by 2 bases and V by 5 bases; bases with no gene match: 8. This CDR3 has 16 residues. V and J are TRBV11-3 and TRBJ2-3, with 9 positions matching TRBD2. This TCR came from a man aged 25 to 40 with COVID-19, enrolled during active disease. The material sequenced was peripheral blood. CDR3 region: CASSHGTSQYTDTQYF. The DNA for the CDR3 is TGTGCCAGCAGCCACGGGACTAGCCAATACACAGATACGCAGTATTTT.